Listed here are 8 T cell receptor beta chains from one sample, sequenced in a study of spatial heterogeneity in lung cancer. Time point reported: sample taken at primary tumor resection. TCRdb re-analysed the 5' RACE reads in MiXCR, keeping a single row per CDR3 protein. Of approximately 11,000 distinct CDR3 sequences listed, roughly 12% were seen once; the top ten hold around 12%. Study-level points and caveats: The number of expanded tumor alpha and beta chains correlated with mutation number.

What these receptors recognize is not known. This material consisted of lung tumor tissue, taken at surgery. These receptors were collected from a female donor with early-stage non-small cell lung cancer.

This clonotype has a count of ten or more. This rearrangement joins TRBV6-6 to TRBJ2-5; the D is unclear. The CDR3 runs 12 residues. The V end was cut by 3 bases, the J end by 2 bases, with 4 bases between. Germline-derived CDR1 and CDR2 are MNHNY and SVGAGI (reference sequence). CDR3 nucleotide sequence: TGTGCCAGCAGTTATGCTCAAGAGACCCAGTACTTC. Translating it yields CASSYAQETQYF.

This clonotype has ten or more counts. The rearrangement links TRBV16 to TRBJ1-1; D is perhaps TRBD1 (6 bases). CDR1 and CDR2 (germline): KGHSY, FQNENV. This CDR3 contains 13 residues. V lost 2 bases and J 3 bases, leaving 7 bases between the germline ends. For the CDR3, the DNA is TGTGCCAGCAGCCAAAACAGGGACACTGAAGCTTTCTTT. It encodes CASSQNRDTEAFF.

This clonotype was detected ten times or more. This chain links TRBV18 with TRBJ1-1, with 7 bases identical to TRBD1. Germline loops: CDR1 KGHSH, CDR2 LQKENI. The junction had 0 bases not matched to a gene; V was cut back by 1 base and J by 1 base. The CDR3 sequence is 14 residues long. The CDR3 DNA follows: TGTGCCAGCTCACCACGACAGGGGAACACTGAAGCTTTCTTT. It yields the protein CASSPRQGNTEAFF.

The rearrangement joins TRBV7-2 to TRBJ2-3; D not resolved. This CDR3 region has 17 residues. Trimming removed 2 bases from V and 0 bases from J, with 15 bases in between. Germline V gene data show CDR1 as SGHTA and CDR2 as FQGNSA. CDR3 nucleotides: TGTGCCAGCAGCTTATTTGGGCAGACCCCTAGCACAGATACGCAGTATTTT. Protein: CASSLFGQTPSTDTQYF.

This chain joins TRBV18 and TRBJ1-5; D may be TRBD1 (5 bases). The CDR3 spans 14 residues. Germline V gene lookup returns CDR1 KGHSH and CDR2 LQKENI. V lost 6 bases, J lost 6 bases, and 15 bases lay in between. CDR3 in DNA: TGTGCCAGCTCTCTCCAGAGGCAGGGTCAGCCCCAGCATTTT. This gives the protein CASSLQRQGQPQHF.

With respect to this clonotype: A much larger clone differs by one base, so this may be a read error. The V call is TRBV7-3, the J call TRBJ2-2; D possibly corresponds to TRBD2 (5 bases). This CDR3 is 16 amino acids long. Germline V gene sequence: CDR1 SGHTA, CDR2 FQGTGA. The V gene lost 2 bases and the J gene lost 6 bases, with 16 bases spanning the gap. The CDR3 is CASSLVLAGGAGELFF. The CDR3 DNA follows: TGTGCCAGCAGCTTAGTGCTAGCCGGTGGAGCCGGGGAGCTGTTTTTT.

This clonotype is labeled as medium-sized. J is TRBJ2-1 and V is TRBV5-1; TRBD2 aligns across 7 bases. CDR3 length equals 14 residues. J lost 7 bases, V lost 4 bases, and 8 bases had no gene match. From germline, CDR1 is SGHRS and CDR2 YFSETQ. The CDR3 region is CASSPRAGENEQFF. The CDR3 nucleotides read TGCGCCAGCAGCCCGCGGGCGGGAGAGAATGAGCAGTTCTTC.

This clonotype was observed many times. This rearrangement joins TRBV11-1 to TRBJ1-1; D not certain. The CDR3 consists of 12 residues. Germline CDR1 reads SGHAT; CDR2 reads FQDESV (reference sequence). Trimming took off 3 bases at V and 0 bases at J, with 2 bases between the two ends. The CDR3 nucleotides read TGTGCCAGCAGCTTCATGAACACTGAAGCTTTCTTT. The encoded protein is CASSFMNTEAFF.